Presented here are 27 T cell receptor beta chains from one specimen sequenced in a study of blood T cell repertoires in COVID-19. The assay was immunoSEQ multiplex PCR, and TCRdb's table has in-frame clones only and misses some. The table has fewer than 400,000 clones, roughly 91% seen once. The sample was peripheral blood. Receptor source: a woman younger than 45 with COVID-19, enrolled during active disease.

The V gene is TRBV4-1, the J gene TRBJ2-7; 9 nucleotides match TRBD1. The ends lost 3 bases at V and 3 bases at J; junction bases unmatched: 15. The length of the CDR3 is 18 residues. Germline lookup yields CDR1 MGHRA and CDR2 YSYEKL. The CDR3 reads CASSHFRRSTGGLYEQYF. DNA for the CDR3: TGCGCCAGCAGCCATTTCCGAAGGTCGACAGGGGGTCTCTACGAGCAGTACTTC.

This chain uses TRBV5-1 with TRBJ2-3; D is unclear. Germline loops: CDR1 SGHRS, CDR2 YFSETQ. The CDR3 loop spans 12 amino acids. Trimming cost V 0 bases and J 6 bases, with 5 bases left between them. The CDR3, as DNA: TGCGCCAGCAGCTTGGTATCGGATACGCAGTATTTT. It is translated as CASSLVSDTQYF.

This sequence joins TRBV2 and TRBJ1-5; D may be TRBD1 (6 bases). V lost 3 bases to trimming and J lost 4 bases, with 16 bases between them. The CDR3 contains 16 residues. The V gene's germline CDR1 is SNHLY and CDR2 FYNNEI. The CDR3 DNA sequence: TGTGCCAGCAGTGAGGGTTCCGGGACACGGAATCAGCCCCAGCATTTT. Translating it yields CASSEGSGTRNQPQHF.

The V and J genes are TRBV20-1 and TRBJ2-1; 9 nucleotides match TRBD2. J lost 3 bases, V lost 3 bases, and 6 bases had no gene match. The CDR3 is 15 residues long. CDR1 and CDR2 from the germline V gene are DFQATT and SNEGSKA (reference sequence). CDR3 residues: CSASRGLAFYNEQFF. The CDR3 region has the DNA TGCAGTGCTAGTCGGGGACTAGCCTTCTACAATGAGCAGTTCTTC.

The gene calls are TRBV19 and TRBJ1-1; D call uncertain. Germline assignment: CDR1 LNHDA and CDR2 SQIVND (reference sequence). The CDR3 length is 12 residues. The V end lost 5 bases, the J end lost 6 bases, and 10 bases lay between the germline ends. The CDR3 reads CASSVNRAEAFF. The CDR3 region has the DNA TGTGCCAGTAGTGTAAACAGAGCTGAAGCTTTCTTT.

Note on this clone: This sample includes further DNA sequences coding for the same CDR3. The chain employs TRBV5-1 and TRBJ2-3; weak D call: TRBD1 (6 bases). There are 14 residues in the CDR3. Germline CDR1 is SGHRS and CDR2 is YFSETQ. V lost 0 bases and J 1 base, leaving 6 bases between the germline ends. This CDR3 reads CASSLDRGTDTQYF. CDR3 nucleotide sequence: TGCGCCAGCAGCTTGGACAGGGGCACAGATACGCAGTATTTT. The complete variable domain, with remaining parts taken from reference TRBV5-1 and TRBJ2-3, reads KAGVTQTPRYLIKTRGQQVTLSCSPISGHRSVSWYQQTPGQGLQFLFEYFSETQRNKGNFPGRFSGRQFSNSRSEMNVSTLELGDSALYLCASSLDRGTDTQYFGPGTRLTVL.

The rearrangement links TRBV11-3 to TRBJ1-4; TRBD1 agrees at 7 bases. The CDR3 extends over 14 amino acids. CDR1 is SGHNT, CDR2 YENEEA, per germline. V was clipped by 5 bases and J by 7 bases; unmatched bases: 7. In nucleotides, the CDR3 is TGTGCCAGCAGCCGATCCGGGACAGCTGAAAAACTGTTTTTT. It encodes CASSRSGTAEKLFF.

The chain recombines TRBV14 with TRBJ1-1; no reliable D call. The CDR3 has 14 residues. Germline V gene data show CDR1 as SGHDN and CDR2 as FVKESK. Trimming pared 5 bases from V and 7 bases from J, leaving 17 bases between. CDR3 sequence (DNA): TGTGCCAGCAGCAGCTATCCGGGGTTAATTGAAGCTTTCTTT. Amino acid sequence: CASSSYPGLIEAFF.

This sequence joins TRBV9 and TRBJ2-7; D ambiguous. The germline V gene encodes CDR1 SGDLS and CDR2 YYNGEE. The V end was cut by 2 bases, the J end by 1 base, with 7 bases between. This CDR3 comprises 13 residues. CDR3 amino acids: CASSVDGSYEQYF. The CDR3 DNA reads as TGTGCCAGCAGCGTCGACGGGTCCTACGAGCAGTACTTC.

This chain links TRBV5-1 with TRBJ2-1; D might be TRBD1 (5 bases). V gave up 0 bases and J gave up 10 bases, with 11 bases separating them. Germline-derived CDR1 and CDR2 are SGHRS and YFSETQ. The CDR3 runs to 13 residues. The CDR3 spells CASSLADSGEQFF. CDR3 coding DNA: TGCGCCAGCAGCTTGGCGGATTCAGGGGAGCAGTTCTTC. The complete variable domain, with remaining parts taken from reference TRBV5-1 and TRBJ2-1, reads KAGVTQTPRYLIKTRGQQVTLSCSPISGHRSVSWYQQTPGQGLQFLFEYFSETQRNKGNFPGRFSGRQFSNSRSEMNVSTLELGDSALYLCASSLADSGEQFFGPGTRLTVL.

The rearrangement links TRBV18 to TRBJ2-3; possible D gene TRBD2, 6 bases. Trimming pared 3 bases from V and 0 bases from J, leaving 16 bases between. From germline, CDR1 is KGHSH and CDR2 LQKENI. This CDR3 is 17 amino acids long. CDR3 in amino acids: CASSPAGRRSSTDTQYF. In DNA form, the CDR3 reads TGTGCCAGCTCACCCGCGGGACGTCGTTCTAGCACAGATACGCAGTATTTT.

The chain combines TRBV6-5 with TRBJ1-2; D gene ambiguous. V was trimmed by 2 bases and J by 1 base, leaving 11 bases between them. In germline, CDR1 is MNHEY, CDR2 SVGAGI. The CDR3 runs to 15 residues. The CDR3 bases are TGTGCCAGCAGTTACCTGCGGGGAATTAACTATGGCTACACCTTC. It translates to CASSYLRGINYGYTF.

The CDR3 nucleotides read TGTGCCAGCAGCACAGGACGAAATACTGAAGCTTTCTTT. Amino acid sequence: CASSTGRNTEAFF. This chain joins TRBV5-4 and TRBJ1-1; maybe TRBD1 (5 bases). Deletions cut 4 bases from V and 5 bases from J, with 12 bases between. This CDR3 has 13 amino acids. CDR1 is SGHNT and CDR2 is YYREEE in the germline V gene (reference sequence).

The chain recombines TRBV19 with TRBJ1-6; perhaps TRBD1 as D (5 bases). The CDR3 runs to 14 residues. V shed 7 bases and J shed 11 bases, with 18 bases lying between them. Germline CDR1 reads LNHDA; CDR2 reads SQIVND (reference sequence). The chain's CDR3 is CASTAQGLGTPLHF. The DNA for the CDR3 is TGTGCCAGTACTGCTCAGGGCCTGGGGACACCCCTCCACTTT.

The V gene is TRBV5-6, the J gene TRBJ2-3; 13 bases match TRBD2. The CDR3 sequence is 17 residues long. The V gene's germline CDR1 is SGHDT and CDR2 YYEEEE. Trimming removed 7 bases from V and 1 base from J; junction bases left unmatched: 9. CDR3 nucleotides: TGTGCCAGCGACTTTAAAGGACTAGCGGGGGGCACAGATACGCAGTATTTT. This encodes CASDFKGLAGGTDTQYF.

V is TRBV20-1 and J is TRBJ1-2; D is perhaps TRBD1 (6 bases). The CDR3 extends over 15 amino acids. The V end lost 3 bases, the J end lost 4 bases, and 18 bases lay between the germline ends. The V gene's germline CDR1 is DFQATT and CDR2 SNEGSKA (reference sequence). CDR3 sequence reads: CSASRHGGAGYGYTF. The DNA of the CDR3 is TGCAGTGCTAGTAGGCATGGGGGCGCGGGCTATGGCTACACCTTC.

The chain carries TRBV2 and TRBJ1-4; possibly TRBD1 for D (6 bases). V was trimmed by 6 bases and J by 4 bases, leaving 12 bases between them. This CDR3 has 14 residues. Germline V gene data show CDR1 as SNHLY and CDR2 as FYNNEI. As DNA, the CDR3 is TGTGCCAGCAGAATGGACAGAGATAATGAAAAACTGTTTTTT. Its protein is CASRMDRDNEKLFF.

The chain is built from TRBV3-1 (or the pseudogene TRBV3-2) and TRBJ1-1; D unresolved. There are 12 residues in the CDR3. Trimming removed 2 bases at V and 7 bases at J, with 8 bases between. In germline, CDR1 is LGHDT, CDR2 YNNKEL (reference sequence). The CDR3 bases are TGTGCCAGCAGCCAATGGCGGGATGAAGCTTTCTTT. Translated: CASSQWRDEAFF.

This chain links TRBV25-1 with TRBJ1-2; weak D call: TRBD1 (6 bases). V lost 9 bases to trimming and J lost 2 bases, with 13 bases between them. The CDR3 sequence is 13 residues long. Germline assignment: CDR1 MGHDK and CDR2 SYGVNS. This chain's CDR3 is CASTGTLNYGYTF. CDR3 bases: TGTGCCAGTACAGGGACCCTGAACTATGGCTACACCTTC.

The sample holds a few counts of this clone. This chain joins TRBV6-1 and TRBJ2-6; 7 bases match TRBD1. CDR1 and CDR2 from the germline V gene are MNHNS and SASEGT. V shed 3 bases, J shed 1 base, and the junction held 6 bases outside the gene matches. This CDR3 contains 17 residues. The CDR3 loop is CASSDDAGGSGANVLTF. The CDR3 region has the DNA TGTGCCAGCAGTGACGACGCAGGGGGATCTGGGGCCAACGTCCTGACTTTC.

The gene calls are TRBV29-1 and TRBJ1-2; TRBD1 matches at 8 bases. CDR3 length: 11 residues. V shed 7 bases and J 8 bases; nucleotides not matched to a gene: 6. Germline CDR1 SQVTM, CDR2 ANQGSEA. DNA of the CDR3: TGCAGCGCCCGGACAGGGTACGGCTACACCTTC. Protein product: CSARTGYGYTF.

This chain links TRBV7-9 with TRBJ1-1; TRBD1 matches at 9 bases. CDR3 length: 15 amino acids. J gave up 2 bases and V 5 bases, and 6 bases lay outside the gene matches. Germline lookup yields CDR1 SEHNR and CDR2 FQNEAQ (reference sequence). CDR3 coding DNA: TGTGCCAGCAGCACAGGACAGGGGATAAACACTGAAGCTTTCTTT. It encodes CASSTGQGINTEAFF.

The V gene is TRBV4-3, the J gene TRBJ1-4, with D possibly matching TRBD1 (5 bases). The CDR3 has 15 residues. Trimming took off 4 bases at V and 4 bases at J, with 13 bases between the two ends. Germline V CDR1 and CDR2: LGHNA, YSLEER. The CDR3 here is CASSPSRAFNEKLFF. The CDR3 bases are TGCGCCAGCAGCCCCAGCAGGGCCTTTAATGAAAAACTGTTTTTT.

This chain joins TRBV30 and TRBJ1-1, with 7 bases lining up with TRBD1. The CDR3 runs to 12 residues. The germline CDR1 and CDR2 sequences are GTSNPN and SVGIG (reference sequence). J lost 3 bases, V lost 5 bases, and 3 bases had no gene match. CDR3 coding DNA: TGTGCCTGGGACAGGGCAGACACTGAAGCTTTCTTT. Its translation is CAWDRADTEAFF.

The gene calls are TRBV18 and TRBJ2-7, with TRBD1 matching 9 bases. The CDR3 contains 16 residues. CDR1 and CDR2 (germline): KGHSH, LQKENI. The V and J ends lost 3 bases and 5 bases, in that order; junction bases with no gene match: 11. CDR3: CASSPRAGTGLHEQYV. The CDR3 DNA sequence: TGTGCCAGCTCACCCCGGGCCGGGACAGGGCTCCACGAGCAGTACGTC.

V usage is TRBV27 and J usage is TRBJ2-3; TRBD1 agrees at 9 bases. The CDR3 runs to 16 residues. With 3 bases clipped from V and 1 base from J, the junction kept 5 bases outside the gene matches. Germline loops: CDR1 MNHEY, CDR2 SMNVEV (reference sequence). The CDR3 DNA follows: TGTGCCAGCAGTTTGCTCCGGACAGGGGGCACAGATACGCAGTATTTT. As protein: CASSLLRTGGTDTQYF.

The genes are TRBV11-2 and TRBJ2-5; 10 bases agree with TRBD1. The germline V gene has CDR1 SGHAT and CDR2 FQNNGV. J lost 7 bases, V lost 6 bases, and 8 bases had no gene match. This CDR3 spans 14 amino acids. CDR3: CASSSGQGVATQYF. CDR3 DNA sequence: TGTGCCAGCAGTTCCGGACAGGGGGTTGCGACCCAGTACTTC.